This T cell receptor beta chain is from a study of glioma-infiltrating T cells after dendritic cell vaccination. Study outcomes and limitations: Estimated pretreatment TIL content predicted outcome after dendritic cell vaccination.

On this clone itself: The antigen is not known.

The immunoSEQ assay amplified TCRB CDR3 from up to about 2 ug DNA. TCRdb keeps only in-frame clones here, not all; method: immunoSEQ multiplex PCR. The sample holds tens of thousands of clones, roughly 90% seen once. V was clipped by 1 base and J by 5 bases; unmatched bases: 5. The CDR3 extends over 14 amino acids. Per the germline V gene, CDR1 is MNHNS and CDR2 is SASEGT. The chain combines TRBV6-1 with TRBJ2-7; 7 bases agree with TRBD1. Specimen: blood, collected before dendritic cell vaccination. This TCR came from a human donor with glioblastoma. CDR3 loop: CASSEGQGVDEQYF. In DNA form, the CDR3 reads TGTGCCAGCAGTGAAGGACAGGGTGTGGACGAGCAGTACTTC.